The 27 T cell receptor beta chains presented below share a single source sample, sequenced in a study of control samples from healthy donors and cancer patients (dated by TCRdb to about 2020). The library was built by means of the immunoSEQ multiplex PCR assay. What TCRdb holds here is the immuneACCESS table cut down to in-frame rearrangements. Part of the clones is not present; checked against another copy, under half of the missing clones reflect an unresolved V gene, and the others are unexplained. For this sample the table gives about 110,000 clones, of which approximately 91% were detected only once. 7.8% of the sample lies in the top ten. Sequencing was performed on blood. The receptors derive from a woman between 18 and 29 years old in good health.

This clone was seen only once. V gene TRBV27 combines with J gene TRBJ1-1; tentative D call: TRBD1 (6 bases). The CDR3 consists of 14 residues. CDR1 is MNHEY and CDR2 is SMNVEV in the germline V gene (reference sequence). Trimming removed 4 bases at V and 0 bases at J, with 9 bases between. The CDR3 nucleotides read TGTGCCAGCAGTTCGGACAGTTTGAACACTGAAGCTTTCTTT. It codes for CASSSDSLNTEAFF.

This rearrangement joins TRBV29-1 to TRBJ1-2; D uncertain. In germline, CDR1 is SQVTM, CDR2 ANQGSEA. The CDR3 is made up of 11 amino acids. V was pared by 7 bases and J by 5 bases, with 11 bases between. CDR3 coding DNA: TGCAGCGCCCAGACACCGTATGGCTACACCTTC. It codes for CSAQTPYGYTF. Combining the CDR3 with reference TRBV29-1 and TRBJ1-2 gives the whole variable domain SAVISQKPSRDICQRGTSLTIQCQVDSQVTMMFWYRQQPGQSLTLIATANQGSEATYESGFVIDKFPISRPNLTFSTLTVSNMSPEDSSIYLCSAQTPYGYTFGSGTRLTVV.

This clone was counted once. V and J are TRBV4-3 and TRBJ2-2; D could derive from TRBD1 or TRBD2 (5 bases each). This CDR3 contains 17 residues. Trimming removed 0 bases from V and 4 bases from J, with 15 bases in between. Per germline, CDR1 LGHNA and CDR2 YSLEER. CDR3 protein: CASSQDRDGIVTGELFF. Written as DNA, the CDR3 is TGCGCCAGCAGCCAAGATCGGGACGGGATTGTCACCGGGGAGCTGTTTTTT.

The J gene is TRBJ2-6, the V gene TRBV4-3; 7 bases fit TRBD1. Germline assignment: CDR1 LGHNA and CDR2 YSLEER. V gave up 3 bases and J gave up 0 bases; unmatched junction bases: 8. The CDR3 runs to 18 residues. CDR3 protein: CASSQLRGQPSGANVLTF. CDR3 nucleotides: TGCGCCAGCAGCCAGCTACGGGGACAGCCCTCTGGGGCCAACGTCCTGACTTTC.

The J gene is TRBJ2-4, the V gene TRBV9; 10 bases are shared with TRBD1. This CDR3 contains 16 residues. The germline CDR1 and CDR2 sequences are SGDLS and YYNGEE. J gave up 5 bases and V 0 bases, and 5 bases lay outside the gene matches. In DNA form, the CDR3 reads TGTGCCAGCAGCGTAGATGCCGGGACAGGGGAAAACATTCAGTACTTC. Residues: CASSVDAGTGENIQYF.

The count of this clone is one. CDR3 DNA: TGTGCCAGCAGTTTCCGCGGACAGCTTTCCTACGAGCAGTACTTC. It specifies CASSFRGQLSYEQYF. V and J are TRBV27 and TRBJ2-7, with TRBD1 as a possible D gene (6 bases). The CDR3 is made up of 15 amino acids. The V end lost 3 bases, the J end lost 1 base, and 13 bases lay between the germline ends. CDR1 is MNHEY and CDR2 is SMNVEV in the germline V gene (reference sequence).

The chain combines TRBV24-1 with TRBJ2-2; D remains unclear. With 0 bases removed from V and 4 bases from J, the gap between germline ends came to 8 bases. Germline V gives CDR1 KGHDR, CDR2 SFDVKD. The CDR3 is 15 amino acids. The CDR3 loop reads CATSDLGEFTGELFF. The CDR3 nucleotides read TGTGCCACCAGTGATTTGGGGGAATTCACCGGGGAGCTGTTTTTT.

The CDR3 spells CASSLAVYSNQPQHF. The CDR3 coding sequence is TGTGCCAGCAGTCTCGCCGTCTATAGCAATCAGCCCCAGCATTTT. The V call is TRBV6-2 or TRBV6-3, the J call TRBJ1-5; D call uncertain. Trimming took 5 bases from V and 0 from J, leaving 11 bases between them. The V gene's germline CDR1 is MNHEY and CDR2 SVGEGT. The CDR3 totals 15 residues.

The rearrangement uses TRBV5-5 and TRBJ2-5; D gene unclear. Deletions cut 0 bases from V and 0 bases from J, with 12 bases between. The CDR3 length is 16 residues. Looked up from germline, CDR1 is SGHKS and CDR2 is YYEKEE (reference sequence). The CDR3 region has the DNA TGTGCCAGCAGCTTGGCCCCCCTGGGCCACCAAGAGACCCAGTACTTC. Translating it yields CASSLAPLGHQETQYF.

The J gene is TRBJ2-5, the V gene TRBV10-1; 9 bases fit TRBD1. Germline values: CDR1 WNHNN, CDR2 SYGVQD (reference sequence). Trimming at V came to 8 bases and at J to 4 bases, leaving 14 bases not matched to a gene. The CDR3 consists of 16 residues. The CDR3 DNA is TGCGCCAGCGCGAACCCCCCGGGACAGGGAGGAGAGACCCAGTACTTC. Amino acid sequence: CASANPPGQGGETQYF.

This chain connects TRBV7-8 to TRBJ2-5; no reliable D call. Trimming took off 8 bases at V and 12 bases at J, with 16 bases between the two ends. The CDR3 is 11 residues long. Germline CDR1 reads SGHVS; CDR2 reads FQNEAQ. CDR3 protein: CASGIRGLEYF. The CDR3 DNA follows: TGTGCCAGCGGGATTAGAGGTCTCGAGTACTTC.

Regarding this clone: Additional DNA sequences in this sample encode the identical CDR3. The chain combines TRBV24-1 with TRBJ2-7, with a possible D match to TRBD1 (5 bases). CDR1 is KGHDR and CDR2 is SFDVKD in the germline V gene. The CDR3 covers 14 residues. The V and J ends lost 4 bases and 1 base respectively, with 10 bases between them. The CDR3 loop is CATSEAGSSYEQYF. The CDR3, as DNA: TGTGCCACCAGTGAAGCAGGGTCGTCCTACGAGCAGTACTTC.

V gene TRBV29-1 combines with J gene TRBJ2-3; 8 bases match TRBD2. V was pared by 3 bases and J by 0 bases, with 5 bases of the junction left unmatched. Germline V CDR1 and CDR2: SQVTM, ANQGSEA. This CDR3 has 15 residues. The CDR3 bases are TGCAGCGTTGACGGACTAGCTGAAAGCACAGATACGCAGTATTTT. Protein product: CSVDGLAESTDTQYF.

The chain has TRBV7-9 and TRBJ2-3; D is unclear. V was clipped by 1 base and J by 5 bases, with 10 bases between them. In germline, CDR1 is SEHNR, CDR2 FQNEAQ (reference sequence). The CDR3 consists of 14 residues. This CDR3 reads CASSLDLMVDTQYF. The CDR3 DNA follows: TGTGCCAGCAGCTTAGACCTGATGGTAGATACGCAGTATTTT.

This chain connects TRBV19 to TRBJ1-4; the match to TRBD1 covers 9 bases. Per germline, CDR1 LNHDA and CDR2 SQIVND (reference sequence). Trimming cost V 7 bases and J 5 bases; bases outside gene matches: 2. The CDR3 totals 13 residues. The CDR3 DNA sequence: TGTGCCAGTACGGGGACAGGGAATGAAAAACTGTTTTTT. Protein product: CASTGTGNEKLFF.

The V and J genes are TRBV2 and TRBJ1-2; no clear D gene. The germline V and J ends were trimmed by 8 bases and 7 bases, with 14 bases remaining between them. The CDR3 extends over 12 amino acids. CDR1 is SNHLY and CDR2 is FYNNEI in the germline V gene. CDR3 region: CASPLASVGYTF. Here the CDR3 DNA reads TGTGCCAGCCCTTTGGCATCGGTTGGCTACACCTTC.

In DNA form, the CDR3 reads TGTGCCAGCAGCGCGAACCAAGAGACCCAGTACTTC. Protein: CASSANQETQYF. V gene TRBV9 combines with J gene TRBJ2-5; D is undetermined. V lost 3 bases and J lost 0, with 3 bases in between. Germline CDR1 reads SGDLS; CDR2 reads YYNGEE. The CDR3 sequence is 12 residues long.

This clone was detected only once. The chain is built from TRBV4-3 and TRBJ2-3; D gene ambiguous. Per germline, CDR1 LGHNA and CDR2 YSLEER. V gave up 3 bases and J gave up 1 base, with 8 bases separating them. The CDR3 runs 14 residues. The CDR3 loop reads CASSHRSGTDTQYF. The DNA of the CDR3 is TGCGCCAGCAGCCACCGCTCGGGCACAGATACGCAGTATTTT.

The chain combines TRBV5-1 with TRBJ1-4; TRBD1 agrees at 7 bases. This CDR3 spans 17 amino acids. Germline values: CDR1 SGHRS, CDR2 YFSETQ. V lost 4 bases, J lost 0 bases, and 9 bases stayed unmatched. In DNA form, the CDR3 reads TGCGCCAGCAGCATTAGGGGGCGGGAAGCAACTAATGAAAAACTGTTTTTT. This translates into CASSIRGREATNEKLFF.

This chain joins TRBV4-1 and TRBJ2-1, with TRBD2 identical over 9 bases. V shed 1 base, J shed 12 bases, and the junction held 10 bases outside the gene matches. This CDR3 spans 15 amino acids. CDR1 MGHRA and CDR2 YSYEKL come from the germline V gene. CDR3 region: CASSQGLAGLSRQFF. The CDR3 nucleotides are TGCGCCAGCAGCCAAGGGCTAGCGGGACTTAGTCGGCAGTTCTTC.

The chain is built from TRBV6-1 and TRBJ2-7; TRBD2 aligns across 13 bases. The CDR3 extends over 17 amino acids. Trimming cost V 2 bases and J 3 bases; bases outside gene matches: 7. Germline lookup yields CDR1 MNHNS and CDR2 SASEGT. CDR3 coding DNA: TGTGCCAGCAGTGAACGAGGGGGACTAGCGGGATTCTACGAGCAGTACTTC. Translation gives CASSERGGLAGFYEQYF.

This sequence joins TRBV14 and TRBJ2-7; 9 bases line up with TRBD1. V shed 3 bases, J shed 4 bases, and the junction held 22 bases outside the gene matches. The germline CDR1 and CDR2 sequences are SGHDN and FVKESK. The CDR3 covers 20 residues. CDR3 sequence: CASSHKQVRDRAILGYEQYF. CDR3 sequence (DNA): TGTGCCAGCAGCCATAAGCAAGTCCGGGACAGGGCCATCCTCGGATACGAGCAGTACTTC. Full variable domain (remainder filled in from reference TRBV14 and TRBJ2-7): EAGVTQFPSHSVIEKGQTVTLRCDPISGHDNLYWYRRVMGKEIKFLLHFVKESKQDESGMPNNRFLAERTGGTYSTLKVQPAELEDSGVYFCASSHKQVRDRAILGYEQYFGPGTRLTVT.

In nucleotides, the CDR3 is TGTGCCAGCAGCCAACGACTAGCGGGAGTAGGGGCCGGGGAGCTGTTTTTT. It encodes CASSQRLAGVGAGELFF. J is TRBJ2-2 and V is TRBV4-2; 12 bases are a match to TRBD2. With V trimmed by 2 bases and J by 6 bases, 7 bases remained unmatched. CDR1 is LGHNA, CDR2 YNFKEQ, per germline. CDR3 size: 17 residues.

V usage is TRBV7-8 and J usage is TRBJ2-5, with D perhaps being TRBD1 or TRBD2 (5 bases each). The CDR3 runs to 13 residues. With 5 bases removed from V and 9 bases from J, the gap between germline ends came to 16 bases. The germline CDR1 and CDR2 sequences are SGHVS and FQNEAQ. Here the CDR3 reads CASSIGDRGAQYF. The CDR3 DNA is TGTGCCAGCAGCATAGGTGACCGAGGGGCCCAGTACTTC. Filled out from reference TRBV7-8 and TRBJ2-5, the complete variable domain reads GAGVSQSPRYKVAKRGQDVALRCDPISGHVSLFWYQQALGQGPEFLTYFQNEAQLDKSGLPSDRFFAERPEGSVSTLKIQRTQQEDSAVYLCASSIGDRGAQYFGPGTRLLVL.

The gene calls are TRBV2 and TRBJ2-1; no definite D call. There are 14 residues in the CDR3. Germline loops: CDR1 SNHLY, CDR2 FYNNEI. The V end was cut by 7 bases, the J end by 6 bases, with 16 bases between. CDR3 DNA sequence: TGTGCCAGCAAGAACCCCATAGTCAGCAATGAGCAGTTCTTC. Amino acids: CASKNPIVSNEQFF.

The chain employs TRBV7-3 and TRBJ1-2; D may be TRBD1 (5 bases). Looked up from germline, CDR1 is SGHTA and CDR2 is FQGTGA. This CDR3 has 16 amino acids. Trimming shortened V by 2 bases and J by 6 bases, and 19 bases separated the two germline ends. The CDR3 reads CASSLVPGPGGNGYTF. CDR3 sequence (DNA): TGTGCCAGCAGCTTAGTTCCTGGACCTGGGGGGAATGGCTACACCTTC.

The sample holds one count of this clone. The chain links TRBV7-9 to TRBJ1-2; D unresolved. The length of the CDR3 is 13 residues. V was shortened by 10 bases and J by 7 bases, with 19 bases between the two germline ends. Germline V gives CDR1 SEHNR, CDR2 FQNEAQ (reference sequence). CDR3 sequence (DNA): TGTGCCACCTCACCCCACTCGGTGGGTGGCTACACCTTC. It specifies CATSPHSVGGYTF.